The T cell receptor beta chain under discussion was sequenced for a study of identical twins. Turning to this clonotype: Its specificity is not known.

General study points: Weaker excess twin sharing was seen among beta out-of-frame sequences.

CDR1 and CDR2 (germline): SGHTA, FQGNSA. The V segment lost 4 bases and the J segment 6 bases; nucleotides outside the gene matches: 6. The CDR3 has 14 amino acids. Template switching added a universal primer binding site, and final cDNA carried unique molecular identifiers. Each CDR3 protein gets one entry after TCRdb re-called the 5' RACE reads with MiXCR. This table holds approximately 490,000 distinct CDR3 sequences, about a fifth found once. This sample also appeared in a second study, on yellow fever vaccine responses in identical twins.

The chain joins TRBV7-2 to TRBJ2-1; 7 bases are a match to TRBD1. This TCR derives from a woman under 30 in good health. Sequencing used CD4+ T cells sorted from blood. The CDR3: CASSSIGTANEQFF. In nucleotides, the CDR3 is TGTGCCAGCAGCTCCATCGGGACAGCCAATGAGCAGTTCTTC.